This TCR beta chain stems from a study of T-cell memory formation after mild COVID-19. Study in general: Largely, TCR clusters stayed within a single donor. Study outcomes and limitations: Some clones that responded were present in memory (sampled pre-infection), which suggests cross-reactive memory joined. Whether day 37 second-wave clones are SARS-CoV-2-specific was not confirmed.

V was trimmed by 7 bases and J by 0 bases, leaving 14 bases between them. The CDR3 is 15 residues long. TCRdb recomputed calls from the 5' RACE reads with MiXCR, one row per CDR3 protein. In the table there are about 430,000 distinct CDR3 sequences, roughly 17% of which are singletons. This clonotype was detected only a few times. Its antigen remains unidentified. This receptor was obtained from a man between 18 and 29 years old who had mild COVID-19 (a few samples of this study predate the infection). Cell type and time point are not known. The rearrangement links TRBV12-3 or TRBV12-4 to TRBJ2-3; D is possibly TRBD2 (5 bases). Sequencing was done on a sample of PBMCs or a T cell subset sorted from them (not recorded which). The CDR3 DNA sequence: TGTGCCAGCACCCATTTCGGCGGGAGCACAGATACGCAGTATTTT. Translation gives CASTHFGGSTDTQYF.